Below, 5 T cell receptor beta chains from the same sample are listed, as sequenced in a study of T cell responses to AZD1222 COVID-19 vaccine. Clones were read by immunoSEQ multiplex PCR, and TCRdb kept only the in-frame ones, dropping some. There are about 130,000 clones in the sample; roughly nine tenths occur only once, and 1.5% to 2% lies in the top ten. Sequenced material: peripheral blood, taken on day 0 of AZD1222 vaccination. The receptors here all came from an adult in good health.

V gene TRBV6-5 combines with J gene TRBJ1-3, with a tentative D call TRBD1 (6 bases). Germline V gene sequence: CDR1 MNHEY, CDR2 SVGAGI. This CDR3 contains 16 residues. Trimming took 0 bases from V and 3 from J, leaving 12 bases between them. The CDR3 sequence is CASSYSAGAGGNTIYF. CDR3 in DNA: TGTGCCAGCAGTTACTCTGCAGGGGCAGGTGGAAACACCATATATTTT.

The chain links TRBV7-2 to TRBJ1-5; the match to TRBD1 covers 7 bases. V trimming: 1 base; J trimming: 3 bases; junction bases outside the gene matches: 3. Germline V gene data show CDR1 as SGHTA and CDR2 as FQGNSA. CDR3 size: 15 residues. The CDR3 sequence is CASSLDRGVNQPQHF. Here the CDR3 DNA reads TGTGCCAGCAGCTTAGACAGGGGTGTCAATCAGCCCCAGCATTTT.

V and J are TRBV19 and TRBJ1-5, with D hard to call. CDR1 is LNHDA, CDR2 SQIVND, per germline (reference sequence). The V end lost 2 bases, the J end lost 5 bases, and 10 bases lay between the germline ends. This CDR3 has 14 amino acids. The CDR3 sequence is CASSIRASHQPQHF. The CDR3 DNA reads TGTGCCAGTAGTATACGCGCCTCCCATCAGCCCCAGCATTTT.

The chain employs TRBV3-1 (or the pseudogene TRBV3-2) and TRBJ1-2; possibly TRBD1 for D (5 bases). The CDR3 is 14 residues long. V was cut by 0 bases and J by 6 bases, with 11 bases left in between. From germline, CDR1 is LGHDT and CDR2 YNNKEL (reference sequence). CDR3 nucleotide sequence: TGTGCCAGCAGCCAAGATTGGCAGGGCAATGGCTACACCTTC. Translating it yields CASSQDWQGNGYTF.

The rearrangement joins TRBV7-8 to TRBJ1-6; D remains ambiguous. CDR3 length: 15 residues. V gave up 5 bases and J gave up 7 bases, with 15 bases separating them. Germline loops: CDR1 SGHVS, CDR2 FQNEAQ. In DNA form, the CDR3 reads TGTGCCAGCAGCGAACGGGAGAGCTTGAATTCACCCCTCCACTTT. Protein product: CASSERESLNSPLHF.